This T cell receptor (beta chain) was recorded in a study of molecular identifiers for immune sequencing clone quantification. Whole-study results and caveats: Among 920,000 or so naive cells, as was reported, spiked Jurkat TCR RNA from one cell was detectable.

Generation of bulk TCR libraries relied on previously described methods and listed TCR primers. One entry per CDR3 protein, called by TCRdb with MiXCR from the PCR reads. Of nearly 55,000 distinct CDR3 sequences listed, approximately 34% are singletons. Notes on this clonotype: The target antigen is unknown.

The junction had 11 bases not matched to a gene; V was cut back by 1 base and J by 4 bases. Germline V lookup: CDR1 SQVTM, CDR2 ANQGSEA. The CDR3 is 16 amino acids. Sequencing was performed on naive CD8+ T cells from blood, with Jurkat cell RNA spiked in. Noted subset: FACS-sorted CD8+CD4-CCR7+CD45RA+ naive T cells. The receptor comes from a human donor in good health. Some libraries in this study had Jurkat cell RNA spiked in. The chain has TRBV29-1 and TRBJ2-7; TRBD2 matches at 9 bases. The CDR3 nucleotides read TGCAGCGTTGAAGTTCCCCTGACTAGCGGATCATACGAGCAGTACTTC. Its protein is CSVEVPLTSGSYEQYF.